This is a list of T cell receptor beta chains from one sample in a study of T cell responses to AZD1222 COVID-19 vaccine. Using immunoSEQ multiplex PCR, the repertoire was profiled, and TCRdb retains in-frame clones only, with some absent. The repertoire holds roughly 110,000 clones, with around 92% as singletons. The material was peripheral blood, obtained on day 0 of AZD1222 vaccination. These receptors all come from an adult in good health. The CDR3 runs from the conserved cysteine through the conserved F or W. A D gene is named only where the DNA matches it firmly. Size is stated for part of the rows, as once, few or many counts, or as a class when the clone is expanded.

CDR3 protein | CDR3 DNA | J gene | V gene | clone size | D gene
CASLTGGGTGELFF | TGTGCCAGCCTAACAGGGGGAGGCACCGGGGAGCTGTTTTTT | TRBJ2-2 | TRBV19 | NA | TRBD1
CASSSAGTPNEELFF | TGTGCCAGCAGTTCGGCAGGCACCCCCAATGAAGAACTGTTTTTT | TRBJ1-4 | TRBV5-4 | NA | NA
CASSFEGRRTEAFF | TGTGCCAGTAGTTTTGAAGGGCGAAGAACTGAAGCTTTCTTT | TRBJ1-1 | TRBV19 | once | NA
CASSRTRSGTGELFF | TGTGCCAGCAGCCGTACCAGAAGCGGAACCGGGGAGCTGTTTTTT | TRBJ2-2 | TRBV7-3 | few | NA
CASSISWGGEGSNQPQHF | TGTGCCAGCAGCATCTCCTGGGGAGGGGAAGGAAGCAATCAGCCCCAGCATTTT | TRBJ1-5 | TRBV5-6 | NA | NA
CASGGDSLGEQYF | TGTGCCAGCGGAGGTGACTCTCTCGGGGAGCAGTACTTC | TRBJ2-7 | TRBV19 | NA | NA
CASSFTGAPGNTIYF | TGTGCCAGCAGCTTCACAGGGGCCCCTGGAAACACCATATATTTT | TRBJ1-3 | TRBV7-2 | NA | TRBD1
CASSPYGTVGRAFF | TGTGCCAGCAGCCCCTATGGGACAGTTGGAAGGGCTTTCTTT | TRBJ1-1 | TRBV5-4 | NA | TRBD1
CASSLFTSQLNTEAFF | TGCGCCAGCAGCTTGTTTACGTCACAGTTGAACACTGAAGCTTTCTTT | TRBJ1-1 | TRBV5-1 | NA | NA
CASSQDHGRGLEIVF | TGCGCCAGCAGCCAAGATCACGGCAGGGGGCTTGAGATAGTATTC | TRBJ1-2 | TRBV4-1 | NA | TRBD1
CASSEGQNEQFF | TGCGCCAGCAGTGAGGGCCAAAATGAGCAGTTCTTC | TRBJ2-1 | TRBV10-2 | NA | NA
CASSYRTNTGELFF | TGCGCCAGCAGCTACAGGACGAACACCGGGGAGCTGTTTTTT | TRBJ2-2 | TRBV4-3 | NA | NA
CASSVGGAQETQYF | TGTGCCAGCAGCGTAGGAGGGGCTCAAGAGACCCAGTACTTC | TRBJ2-5 | TRBV9 | once | NA
CASSLRGTSENNEQFF | TGTGCCAGCAGTCTTAGAGGGACTAGCGAAAACAATGAGCAGTTCTTC | TRBJ2-1 | TRBV5-5 | NA | TRBD2
CASSSPTGGKSTEAFF | TGTGCCAGCAGCTCCCCGACAGGGGGGAAGAGCACTGAAGCTTTCTTT | TRBJ1-1 | TRBV11-2 | NA | TRBD1
CASPSPETQYF | TGTGCCAGCCCCTCTCCAGAGACCCAGTACTTC | TRBJ2-5 | TRBV6-5 | NA | NA
CATSEERQQVDHQPQHF | TGTGCCACCAGTGAGGAACGTCAGCAGGTGGATCATCAGCCCCAGCATTTT | TRBJ1-5 | TRBV24-1 | NA | NA
CSVEVGAEAFF | TGCAGCGTGGAAGTTGGCGCTGAAGCTTTCTTT | TRBJ1-1 | TRBV29-1 | NA | NA
CASSTASGSPNTGELFF | TGTGCCAGCAGCACGGCTAGCGGGTCCCCGAACACCGGGGAGCTGTTTTTT | TRBJ2-2 | TRBV7-3 | once | TRBD2
CASSYSGDYEQYF | TGTGCCAGCAGTTACTCAGGGGACTACGAGCAGTACTTC | TRBJ2-7 | TRBV6-5 | NA | NA
CASSLTVGDTQYF | TGTGCCAGCAGCTTAACGGTAGGGGATACGCAGTATTTT | TRBJ2-3 | TRBV7-3 | once | NA
CASRGTDYNSPLHF | TGTGCCAGCAGAGGGACAGACTATAATTCACCCCTCCACTTT | TRBJ1-6 | TRBV6-5 | NA | TRBD1
CASSEPSGLPGELFF | TGTGCCAGCAGTGAACCTTCAGGATTGCCCGGGGAGCTGTTTTTT | TRBJ2-2 | TRBV6-1 | NA | NA
CASSSQTGGELFF | TGTGCCAGCAGCAGCCAGACCGGCGGGGAGCTGTTTTTT | TRBJ2-2 | TRBV7-9 | few | NA
CASRWTGGLLNEKLFF | TGTGCCAGCAGGTGGACAGGGGGCTTATTGAATGAAAAACTGTTTTTT | TRBJ1-4 | TRBV28 | NA | TRBD1
CSVGFGTDTQYF | TGCAGCGTTGGATTTGGGACAGATACGCAGTATTTT | TRBJ2-3 | TRBV29-1 | NA | NA